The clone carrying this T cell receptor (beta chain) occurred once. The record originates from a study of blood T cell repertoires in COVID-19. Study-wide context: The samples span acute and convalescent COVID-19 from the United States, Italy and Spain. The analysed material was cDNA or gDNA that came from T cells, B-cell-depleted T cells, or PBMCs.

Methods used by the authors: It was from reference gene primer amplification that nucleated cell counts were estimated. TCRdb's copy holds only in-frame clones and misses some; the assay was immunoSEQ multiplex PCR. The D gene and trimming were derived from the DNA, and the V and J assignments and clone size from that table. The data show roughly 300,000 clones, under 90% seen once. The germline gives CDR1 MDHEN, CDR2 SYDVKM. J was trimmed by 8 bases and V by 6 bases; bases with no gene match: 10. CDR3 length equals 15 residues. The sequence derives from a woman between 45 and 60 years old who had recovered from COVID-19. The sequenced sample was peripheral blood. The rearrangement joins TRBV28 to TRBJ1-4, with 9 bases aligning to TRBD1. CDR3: CASSDNRGRSEKLFF. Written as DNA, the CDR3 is TGTGCCAGCAGCGATAACAGGGGGCGAAGCGAAAAACTGTTTTTT. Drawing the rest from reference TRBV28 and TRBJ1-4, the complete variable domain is DVKVTQSSRYLVKRTGEKVFLECVQDMDHENMFWYRQDPGLGLRLIYFSYDVKMKEKGDIPEGYSVSREKKERFSLILESASTNQTSMYLCASSDNRGRSEKLFFGSGTQLSVL.